What follows are 5 T cell receptor beta chains derived from one specimen sequenced in a study of cytomegalovirus exposure and HLA in healthy donors. The PCR employed 60 Vbeta primers together with 13 Jbeta primers. Sequenced by immunoSEQ multiplex PCR; TCRdb stores in-frame clones only, minus some. The sample holds some 120,000 clones, 80% to 90% seen once. The sequencing sample was made of PBMCs. These receptors all come from a woman younger than 35 in good health and CMV-seropositive.

This clone has only one observation. The rearrangement joins TRBV28 to TRBJ1-2; no clear D gene. With 5 bases removed from V and 7 bases from J, the gap between germline ends came to 11 bases. Germline V gene lookup returns CDR1 MDHEN and CDR2 SYDVKM. This CDR3 region has 12 residues. The CDR3 region has the DNA TGTGCCAGCAGTCTGAGGGCAGCTGGCTACACCTTC. Translated: CASSLRAAGYTF.

The chain has TRBV6-1 and TRBJ2-7; D may be TRBD2 (6 bases). Germline V gene sequence: CDR1 MNHNS, CDR2 SASEGT. Trimming left V 0 bases short and J 12 bases short, with 12 bases between. The CDR3 is 12 amino acids. CDR3 sequence reads: CASSEAHGSGYF. The DNA for the CDR3 is TGTGCCAGCAGTGAAGCGCACGGGAGTGGGTACTTC.

The J gene is TRBJ2-1, the V gene TRBV4-1; D possibly corresponds to TRBD2 (6 bases). V lost 0 bases, J lost 2 bases, and 11 bases lay in between. The CDR3 loop spans 16 amino acids. The V gene's germline CDR1 is MGHRA and CDR2 YSYEKL. The chain's CDR3 is CASSQDWRGTYNEQFF. CDR3 sequence (DNA): TGCGCCAGCAGCCAAGATTGGAGGGGCACCTACAATGAGCAGTTCTTC.

In this sample, this clone turned up once. The gene calls are TRBV19 and TRBJ1-4; a possible D gene is TRBD1 (5 bases). The CDR3 extends over 15 amino acids. V lost 7 bases and J 3 bases, leaving 15 bases between the germline ends. The V gene's germline CDR1 is LNHDA and CDR2 SQIVND (reference sequence). CDR3: CASTPRGGPNEKLFF. CDR3 nucleotide sequence: TGTGCCAGTACCCCCCGCGGGGGACCTAATGAAAAACTGTTTTTT.

V gene TRBV11-1 combines with J gene TRBJ2-7, with D perhaps matching TRBD2 (5 bases). Per the germline V gene, CDR1 is SGHAT and CDR2 is FQDESV (reference sequence). This CDR3 is 15 amino acids long. V dropped 7 bases and J dropped 2 bases, with 18 bases sitting between them. CDR3 sequence reads: CASKARVGEPYEQYF. CDR3 DNA: TGTGCCAGCAAGGCCCGGGTTGGGGAGCCCTACGAGCAGTACTTC.